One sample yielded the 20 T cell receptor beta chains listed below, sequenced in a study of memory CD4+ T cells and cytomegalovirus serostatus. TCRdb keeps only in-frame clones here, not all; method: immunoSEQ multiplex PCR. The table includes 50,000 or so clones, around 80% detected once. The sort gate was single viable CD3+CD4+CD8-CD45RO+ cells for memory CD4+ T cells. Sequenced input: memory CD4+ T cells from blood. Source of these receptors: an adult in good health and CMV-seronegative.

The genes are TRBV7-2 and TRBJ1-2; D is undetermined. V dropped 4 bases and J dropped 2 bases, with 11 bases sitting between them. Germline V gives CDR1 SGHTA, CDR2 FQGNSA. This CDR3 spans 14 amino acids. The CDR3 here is CASSSSGLNYGYTF. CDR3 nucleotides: TGTGCCAGCAGCTCTTCTGGGTTGAACTATGGCTACACCTTC.

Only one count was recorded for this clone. The CDR3 DNA follows: TGTGCCAGCAGTGAAATTAGCGGGAGGGCCGGGGAGACCCAGTACTTC. Translated, it gives CASSEISGRAGETQYF. V is TRBV6-1 and J is TRBJ2-5, with 11 bases aligning to TRBD2. The germline CDR1 and CDR2 sequences are MNHNS and SASEGT. V lost 2 bases and J lost 5; bases outside the gene matches: 7. This CDR3 is built from 16 residues.

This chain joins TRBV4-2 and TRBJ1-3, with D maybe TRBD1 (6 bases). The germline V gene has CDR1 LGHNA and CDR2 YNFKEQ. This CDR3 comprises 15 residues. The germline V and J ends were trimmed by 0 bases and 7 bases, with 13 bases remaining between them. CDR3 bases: TGTGCCAGCAGCCAAGAAGCAGGGGTAGGGAACACCATATATTTT. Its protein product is CASSQEAGVGNTIYF.

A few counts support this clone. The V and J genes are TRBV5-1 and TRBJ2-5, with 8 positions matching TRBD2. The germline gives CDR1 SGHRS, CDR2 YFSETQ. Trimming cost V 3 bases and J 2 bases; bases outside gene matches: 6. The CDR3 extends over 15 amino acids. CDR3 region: CASSSGTRVQETQYF. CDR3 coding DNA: TGCGCCAGCAGCTCCGGGACTAGGGTTCAAGAGACCCAGTACTTC.

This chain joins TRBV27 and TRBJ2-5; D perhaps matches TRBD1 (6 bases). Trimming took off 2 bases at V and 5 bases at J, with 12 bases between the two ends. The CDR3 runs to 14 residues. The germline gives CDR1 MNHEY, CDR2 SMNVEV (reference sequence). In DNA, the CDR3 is TGTGCCAGCAGTTTAAACTATCAGGGGGAGACCCAGTACTTC. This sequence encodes CASSLNYQGETQYF.

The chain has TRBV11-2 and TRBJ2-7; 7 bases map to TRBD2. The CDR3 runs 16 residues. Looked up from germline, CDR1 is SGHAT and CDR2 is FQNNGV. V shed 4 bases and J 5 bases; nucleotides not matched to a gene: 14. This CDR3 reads CASSSLRRAGVDEQYF. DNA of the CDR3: TGTGCCAGCAGCTCCCTCCGAAGGGCGGGAGTTGACGAGCAGTACTTC. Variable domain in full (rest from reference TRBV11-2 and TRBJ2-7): EAGVAQSPRYKIIEKRQSVAFWCNPISGHATLYWYQQILGQGPKLLIQFQNNGVVDDSQLPKDRFSAERLKGVDSTLKIQPAKLEDSAVYLCASSSLRRAGVDEQYFGPGTRLTVT.

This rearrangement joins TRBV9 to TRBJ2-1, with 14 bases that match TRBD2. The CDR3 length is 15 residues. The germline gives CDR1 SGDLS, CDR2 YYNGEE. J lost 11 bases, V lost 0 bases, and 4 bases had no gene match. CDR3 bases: TGTGCCAGCAGCGTAGTGGGACTAGCGGGAGAAAAGCAGTTCTTC. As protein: CASSVVGLAGEKQFF.

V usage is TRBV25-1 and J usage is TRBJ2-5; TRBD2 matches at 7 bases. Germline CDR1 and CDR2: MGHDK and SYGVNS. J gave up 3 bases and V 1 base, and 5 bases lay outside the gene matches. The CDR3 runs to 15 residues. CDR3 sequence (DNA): TGTGCCAGCAGTGAATCGGCGGGGGTCGAAGAGACCCAGTACTTC. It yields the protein CASSESAGVEETQYF.

The CDR3 is CASSKEPGTGAFF. The CDR3 coding sequence is TGTGCCAGCAGCAAGGAACCCGGGACAGGGGCTTTCTTT. This rearrangement joins TRBV6-1 to TRBJ1-1, with 9 bases matching TRBD1. This CDR3 comprises 13 residues. V lost 6 bases to trimming and J lost 11 bases; unmatched junction nucleotides: 10. Looked up from germline, CDR1 is MNHNS and CDR2 is SASEGT.

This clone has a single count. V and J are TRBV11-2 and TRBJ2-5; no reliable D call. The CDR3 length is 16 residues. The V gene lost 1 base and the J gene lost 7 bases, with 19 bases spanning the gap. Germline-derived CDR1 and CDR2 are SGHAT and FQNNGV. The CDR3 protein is CASSLVPGAMDGTQYF. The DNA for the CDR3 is TGTGCCAGCAGCTTAGTCCCGGGTGCCATGGACGGGACCCAGTACTTC. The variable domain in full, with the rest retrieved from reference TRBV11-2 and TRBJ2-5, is EAGVAQSPRYKIIEKRQSVAFWCNPISGHATLYWYQQILGQGPKLLIQFQNNGVVDDSQLPKDRFSAERLKGVDSTLKIQPAKLEDSAVYLCASSLVPGAMDGTQYFGPGTRLLVL.

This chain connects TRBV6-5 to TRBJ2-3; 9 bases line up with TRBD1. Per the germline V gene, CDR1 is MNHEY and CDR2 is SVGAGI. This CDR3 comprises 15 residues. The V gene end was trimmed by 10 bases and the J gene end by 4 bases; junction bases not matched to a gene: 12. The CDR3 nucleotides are TGTGCCACACGGGCCGGGGGACAGGGAGCAGATACGCAGTATTTT. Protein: CATRAGGQGADTQYF.

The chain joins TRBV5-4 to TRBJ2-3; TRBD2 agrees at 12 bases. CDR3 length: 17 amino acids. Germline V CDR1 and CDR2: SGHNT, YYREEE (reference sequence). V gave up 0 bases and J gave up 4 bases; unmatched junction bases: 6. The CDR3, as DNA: TGTGCCAGCAGCTTGGCTAGATCTAGCGGGAGGGCAGATACGCAGTATTTT. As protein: CASSLARSSGRADTQYF.

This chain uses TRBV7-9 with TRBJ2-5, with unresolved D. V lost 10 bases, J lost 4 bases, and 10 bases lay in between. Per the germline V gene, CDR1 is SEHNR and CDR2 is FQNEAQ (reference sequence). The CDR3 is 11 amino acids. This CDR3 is CATQLTETQYF. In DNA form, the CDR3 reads TGTGCCACCCAGCTAACAGAGACCCAGTACTTC. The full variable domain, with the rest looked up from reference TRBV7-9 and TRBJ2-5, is DTGVSQNPRHKITKRGQNVTFRCDPISEHNRLYWYRQTLGQGPEFLTYFQNEAQLEKSRLLSDRFSAERPKGSFSTLEIQRTEQGDSAMYLCATQLTETQYFGPGTRLLVL.

The CDR3 reads CASSERTDTQYF. The DNA of the CDR3 is TGTGCCAGTAGTGAAAGGACAGATACGCAGTATTTT. The V call is TRBV19, the J call TRBJ2-3; D ambiguous. The CDR3 extends over 12 amino acids. The germline gives CDR1 LNHDA, CDR2 SQIVND (reference sequence). Trimming removed 5 bases at V and 3 bases at J, with 6 bases between.

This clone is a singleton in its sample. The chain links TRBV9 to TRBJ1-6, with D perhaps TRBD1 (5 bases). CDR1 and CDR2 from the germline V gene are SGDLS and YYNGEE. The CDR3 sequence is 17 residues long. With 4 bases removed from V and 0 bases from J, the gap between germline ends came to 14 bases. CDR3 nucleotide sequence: TGTGCCAGCAGCCCCGGGGCCGATAGCTCCTATAATTCACCCCTCCACTTT. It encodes CASSPGADSSYNSPLHF.

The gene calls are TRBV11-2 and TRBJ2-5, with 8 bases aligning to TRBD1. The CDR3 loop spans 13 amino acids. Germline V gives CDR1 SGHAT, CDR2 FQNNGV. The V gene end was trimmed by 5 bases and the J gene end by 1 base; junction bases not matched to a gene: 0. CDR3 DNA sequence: TGTGCCAGCAGCCAGGGGGCCCAAGAGACCCAGTACTTC. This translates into CASSQGAQETQYF.

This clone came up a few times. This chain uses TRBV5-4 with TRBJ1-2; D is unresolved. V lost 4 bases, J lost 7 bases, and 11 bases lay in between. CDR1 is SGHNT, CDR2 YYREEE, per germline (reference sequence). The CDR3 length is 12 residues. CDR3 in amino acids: CASSPREGGYTF. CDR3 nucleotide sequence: TGTGCCAGCAGCCCAAGGGAGGGTGGCTACACCTTC.

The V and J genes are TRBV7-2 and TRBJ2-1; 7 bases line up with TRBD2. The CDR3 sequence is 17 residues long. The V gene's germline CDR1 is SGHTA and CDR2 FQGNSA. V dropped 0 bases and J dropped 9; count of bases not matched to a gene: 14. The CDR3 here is CASSLAHLAGGASEQFF. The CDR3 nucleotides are TGTGCCAGCAGCTTAGCGCATTTAGCGGGCGGGGCCAGTGAGCAGTTCTTC.

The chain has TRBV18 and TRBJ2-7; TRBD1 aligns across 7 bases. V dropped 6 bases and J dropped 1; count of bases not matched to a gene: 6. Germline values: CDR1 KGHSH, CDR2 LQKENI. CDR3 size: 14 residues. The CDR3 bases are TGTGCCAGCTCCCGGGCAGGGGGTTCCTACGAGCAGTACTTC. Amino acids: CASSRAGGSYEQYF. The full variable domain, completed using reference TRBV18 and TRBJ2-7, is NAGVMQNPRHLVRRRGQEARLRCSPMKGHSHVYWYRQLPEEGLKFMVYLQKENIIDESGMPKERFSAEFPKEGPSILRIQQVVRGDSAAYFCASSRAGGSYEQYFGPGTRLTVT.

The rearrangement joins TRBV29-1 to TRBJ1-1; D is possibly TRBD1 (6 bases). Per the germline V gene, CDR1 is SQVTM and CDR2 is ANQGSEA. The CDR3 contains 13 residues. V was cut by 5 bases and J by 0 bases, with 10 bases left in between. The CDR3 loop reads CSVKTGMNTEAFF. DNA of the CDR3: TGCAGCGTTAAGACAGGCATGAACACTGAAGCTTTCTTT.